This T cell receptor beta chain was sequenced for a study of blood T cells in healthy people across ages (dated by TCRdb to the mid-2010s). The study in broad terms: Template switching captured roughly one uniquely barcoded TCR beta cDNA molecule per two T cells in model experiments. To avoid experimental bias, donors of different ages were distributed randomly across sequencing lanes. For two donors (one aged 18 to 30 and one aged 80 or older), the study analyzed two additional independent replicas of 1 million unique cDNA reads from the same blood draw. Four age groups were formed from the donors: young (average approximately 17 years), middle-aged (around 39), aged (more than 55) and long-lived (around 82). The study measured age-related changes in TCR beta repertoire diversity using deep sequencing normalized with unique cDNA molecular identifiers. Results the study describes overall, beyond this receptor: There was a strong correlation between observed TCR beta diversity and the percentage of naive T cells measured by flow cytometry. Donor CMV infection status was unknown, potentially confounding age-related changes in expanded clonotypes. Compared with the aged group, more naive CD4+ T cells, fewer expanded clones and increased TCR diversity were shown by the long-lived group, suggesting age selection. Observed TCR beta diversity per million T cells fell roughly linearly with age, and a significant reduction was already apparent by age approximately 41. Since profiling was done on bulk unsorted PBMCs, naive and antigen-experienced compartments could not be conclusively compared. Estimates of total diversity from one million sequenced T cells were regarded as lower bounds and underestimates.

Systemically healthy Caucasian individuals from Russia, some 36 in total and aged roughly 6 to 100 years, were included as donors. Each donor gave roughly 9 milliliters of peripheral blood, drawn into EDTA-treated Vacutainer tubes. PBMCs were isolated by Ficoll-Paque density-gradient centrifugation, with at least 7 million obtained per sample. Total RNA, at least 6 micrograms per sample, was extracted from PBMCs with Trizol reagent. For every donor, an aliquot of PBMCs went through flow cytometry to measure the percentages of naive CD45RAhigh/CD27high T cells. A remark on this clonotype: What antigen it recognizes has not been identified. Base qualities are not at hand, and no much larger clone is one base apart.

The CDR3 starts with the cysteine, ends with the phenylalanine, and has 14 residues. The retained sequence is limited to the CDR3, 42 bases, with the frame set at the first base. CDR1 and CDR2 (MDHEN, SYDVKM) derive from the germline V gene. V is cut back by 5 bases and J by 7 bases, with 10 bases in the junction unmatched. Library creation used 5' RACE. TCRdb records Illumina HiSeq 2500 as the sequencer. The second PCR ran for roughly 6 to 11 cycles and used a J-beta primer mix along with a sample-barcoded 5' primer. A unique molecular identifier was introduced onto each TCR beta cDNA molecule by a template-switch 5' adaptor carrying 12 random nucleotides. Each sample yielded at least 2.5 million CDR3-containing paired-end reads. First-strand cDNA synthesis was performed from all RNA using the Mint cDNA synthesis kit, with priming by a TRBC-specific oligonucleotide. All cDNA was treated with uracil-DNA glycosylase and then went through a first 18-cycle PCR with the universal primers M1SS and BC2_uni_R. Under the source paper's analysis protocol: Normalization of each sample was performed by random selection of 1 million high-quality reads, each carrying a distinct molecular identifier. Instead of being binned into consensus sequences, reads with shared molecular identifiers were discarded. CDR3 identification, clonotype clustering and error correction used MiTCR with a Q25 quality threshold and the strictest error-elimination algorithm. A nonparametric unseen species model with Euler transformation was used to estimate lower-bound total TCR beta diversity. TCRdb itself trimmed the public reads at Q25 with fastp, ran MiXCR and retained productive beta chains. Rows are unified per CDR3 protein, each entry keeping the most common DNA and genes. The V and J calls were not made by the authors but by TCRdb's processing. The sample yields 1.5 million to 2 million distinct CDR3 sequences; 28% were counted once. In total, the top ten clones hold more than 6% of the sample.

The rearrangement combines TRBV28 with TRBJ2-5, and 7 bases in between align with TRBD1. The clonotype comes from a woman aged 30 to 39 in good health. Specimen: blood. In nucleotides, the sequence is TGTGCCAGCAGTGCCGGACAGGTGGGCGGGACCCAGTACTTC. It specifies CASSAGQVGGTQYF. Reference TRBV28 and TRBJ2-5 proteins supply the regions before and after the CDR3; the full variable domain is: DVKVTQSSRYLVKRTGEKVFLECVQDMDHENMFWYRQDPGLGLRLIYFSYDVKMKEKGDIPEGYSVSREKKERFSLILESASTNQTSMYLCASSAGQVGGTQYFGPGTRLLVL.